This T cell receptor (beta chain) originates from a study of human T cells and chemical hapten exposure. Study at large: Minor volume differences among pooled libraries chiefly drove per-sample TCR yield variation. Study observations and caveats: Unchanged with DPC sensitization were TCRs above 1 in 1000 frequency.

Blood, whole and unfractionated, served as the source for total RNA extraction. The study used a library that attached unique molecular identifiers to individual cDNA molecules. Per the original methods: TCR counts had a median of around 94,000 per sample and spanned roughly 20,000 to 750,000. TCRdb recomputed calls from the 5' RACE reads with MiXCR, one row per CDR3 protein. TCRdb, not the authors, supplied the V and J calls. Altogether 75,000 or so distinct CDR3 sequences are present, about a sixth being singletons, with the ten largest covering around 7%. Of note for this clonotype: Its antigen is currently unknown.

The germline V and J ends were trimmed by 5 bases and 0 bases, with 12 bases remaining between them. The CDR3 consists of 16 residues. The germline V gene encodes CDR1 SGHRS and CDR2 YFSETQ. The chain is built from TRBV5-1 and TRBJ2-6; D gene unclear. The sequence derives from a female donor in good health. CDR3 amino acids: CASSRVAVSGANVLTF. The CDR3 nucleotides read TGCGCCAGCAGTAGAGTCGCAGTCTCTGGGGCCAACGTCCTGACTTTC. The whole variable domain, filled in from reference TRBV5-1 and TRBJ2-6, reads KAGVTQTPRYLIKTRGQQVTLSCSPISGHRSVSWYQQTPGQGLQFLFEYFSETQRNKGNFPGRFSGRQFSNSRSEMNVSTLELGDSALYLCASSRVAVSGANVLTFGAGSRLTVL.